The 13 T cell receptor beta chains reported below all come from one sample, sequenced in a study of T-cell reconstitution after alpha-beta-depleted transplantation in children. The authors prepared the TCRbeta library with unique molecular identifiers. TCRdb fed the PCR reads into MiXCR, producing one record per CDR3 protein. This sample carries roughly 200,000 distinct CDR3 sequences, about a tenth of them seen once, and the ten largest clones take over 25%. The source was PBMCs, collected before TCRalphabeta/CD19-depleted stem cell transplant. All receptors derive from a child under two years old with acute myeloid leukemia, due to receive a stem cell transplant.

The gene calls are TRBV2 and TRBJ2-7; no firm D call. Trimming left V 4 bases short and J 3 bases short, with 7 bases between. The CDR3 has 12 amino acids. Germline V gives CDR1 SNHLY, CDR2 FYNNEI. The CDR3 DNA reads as TGTGCCAGCAGTGTCCATGACTACGAGCAGTACTTC. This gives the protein CASSVHDYEQYF.

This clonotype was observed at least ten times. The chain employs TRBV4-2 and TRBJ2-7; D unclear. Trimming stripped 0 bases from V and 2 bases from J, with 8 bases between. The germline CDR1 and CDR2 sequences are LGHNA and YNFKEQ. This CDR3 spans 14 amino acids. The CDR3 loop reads CASSQEWQAYEQYF. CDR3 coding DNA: TGTGCCAGCAGCCAAGAATGGCAGGCCTACGAGCAGTACTTC.

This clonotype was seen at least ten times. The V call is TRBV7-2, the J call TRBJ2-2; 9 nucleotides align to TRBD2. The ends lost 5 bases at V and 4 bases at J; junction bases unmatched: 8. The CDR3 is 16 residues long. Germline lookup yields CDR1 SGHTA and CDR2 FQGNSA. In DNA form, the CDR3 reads TGTGCCAGCAGCACGGGGACTAGCCGGGCCACCGGGGAGCTGTTTTTT. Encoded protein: CASSTGTSRATGELFF. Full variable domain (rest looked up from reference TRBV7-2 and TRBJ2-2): GAGVSQSPSNKVTEKGKDVELRCDPISGHTALYWYRQSLGQGLEFLIYFQGNSAPDKSGLPSDRFSAERTGGSVSTLTIQRTQQEDSAVYLCASSTGTSRATGELFFGEGSRLTVL.

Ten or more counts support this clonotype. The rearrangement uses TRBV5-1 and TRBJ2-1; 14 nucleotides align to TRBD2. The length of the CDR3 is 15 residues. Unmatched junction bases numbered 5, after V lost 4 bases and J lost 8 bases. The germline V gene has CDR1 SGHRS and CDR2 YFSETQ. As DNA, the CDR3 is TGCGCCAGCAGCGTGACTAGCGGGGGGGGAGATGAGCAGTTCTTC. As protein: CASSVTSGGGDEQFF.

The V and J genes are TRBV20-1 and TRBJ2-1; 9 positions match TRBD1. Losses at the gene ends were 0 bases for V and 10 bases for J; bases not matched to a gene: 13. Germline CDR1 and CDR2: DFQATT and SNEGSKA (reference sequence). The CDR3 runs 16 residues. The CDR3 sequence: CSARDLGGTGLGEQFF. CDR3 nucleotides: TGCAGTGCTAGAGATCTTGGAGGGACAGGGTTGGGGGAGCAGTTCTTC.

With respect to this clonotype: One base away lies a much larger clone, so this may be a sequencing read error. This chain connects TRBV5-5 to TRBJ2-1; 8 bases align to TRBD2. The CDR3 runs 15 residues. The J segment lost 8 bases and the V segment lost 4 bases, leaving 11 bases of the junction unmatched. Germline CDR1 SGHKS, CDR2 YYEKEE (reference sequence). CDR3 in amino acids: CASSRGLVGSDEQFF. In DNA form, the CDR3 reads TGTGCCAGCAGCCGGGGACTAGTGGGGAGCGATGAGCAGTTCTTC.

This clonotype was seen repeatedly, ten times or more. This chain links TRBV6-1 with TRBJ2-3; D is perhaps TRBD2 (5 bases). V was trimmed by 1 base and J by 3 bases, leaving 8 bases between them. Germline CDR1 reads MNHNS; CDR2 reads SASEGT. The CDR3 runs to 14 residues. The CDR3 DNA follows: TGTGCCAGCAGTGAAGGGACTTCTACAGATACGCAGTATTTT. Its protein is CASSEGTSTDTQYF.

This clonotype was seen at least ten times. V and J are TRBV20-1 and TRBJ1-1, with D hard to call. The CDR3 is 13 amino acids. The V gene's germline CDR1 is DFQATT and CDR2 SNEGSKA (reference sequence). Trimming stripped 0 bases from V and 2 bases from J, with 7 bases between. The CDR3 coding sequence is TGCAGTGCTAGAGATCTCGACAACACTGAAGCTTTCTTT. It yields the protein CSARDLDNTEAFF.

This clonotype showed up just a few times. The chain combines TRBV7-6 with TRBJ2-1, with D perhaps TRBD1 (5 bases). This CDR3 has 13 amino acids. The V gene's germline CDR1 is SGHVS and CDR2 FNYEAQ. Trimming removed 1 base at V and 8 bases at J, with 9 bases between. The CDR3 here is CASSLGLRDEQFF. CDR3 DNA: TGTGCCAGCAGCTTAGGGCTCAGGGATGAGCAGTTCTTC.

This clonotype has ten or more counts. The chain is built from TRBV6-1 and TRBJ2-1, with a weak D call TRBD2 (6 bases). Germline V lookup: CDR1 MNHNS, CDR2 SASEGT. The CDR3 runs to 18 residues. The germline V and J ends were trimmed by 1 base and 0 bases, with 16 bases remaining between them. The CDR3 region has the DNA TGTGCCAGCAGTGAAGATCCGGGTGGGGGGACCTCCTACAATGAGCAGTTCTTC. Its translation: CASSEDPGGGTSYNEQFF.

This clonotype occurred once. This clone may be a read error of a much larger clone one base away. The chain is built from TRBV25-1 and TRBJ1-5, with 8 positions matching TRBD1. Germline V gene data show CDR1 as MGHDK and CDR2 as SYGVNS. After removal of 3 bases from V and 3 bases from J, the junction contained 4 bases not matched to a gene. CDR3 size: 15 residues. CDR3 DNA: TGTGCCAGCAGTGAGGACAGGGTCGACAATCAGCCCCAGCATTTT. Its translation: CASSEDRVDNQPQHF.

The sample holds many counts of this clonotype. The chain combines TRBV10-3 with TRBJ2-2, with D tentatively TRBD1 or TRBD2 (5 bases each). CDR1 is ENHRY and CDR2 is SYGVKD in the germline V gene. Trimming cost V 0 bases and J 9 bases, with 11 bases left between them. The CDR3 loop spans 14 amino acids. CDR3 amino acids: CAISESRVGRELFF. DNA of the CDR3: TGTGCCATCAGTGAGTCGAGGGTGGGACGGGAGCTGTTTTTT.

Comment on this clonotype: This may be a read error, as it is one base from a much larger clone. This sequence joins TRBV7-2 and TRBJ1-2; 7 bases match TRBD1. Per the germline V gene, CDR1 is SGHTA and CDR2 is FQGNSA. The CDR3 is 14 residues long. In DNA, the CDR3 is TGTGCCAGCAGCCGACAGGGAGATATCTATGGCCACACCTTC. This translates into CASSRQGDIYGHTF. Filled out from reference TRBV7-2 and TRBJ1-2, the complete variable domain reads GAGVSQSPSNKVTEKGKDVELRCDPISGHTALYWYRQSLGQGLEFLIYFQGNSAPDKSGLPSDRFSAERTGGSVSTLTIQRTQQEDSAVYLCASSRQGDIYGHTFGSGTRLTVV.